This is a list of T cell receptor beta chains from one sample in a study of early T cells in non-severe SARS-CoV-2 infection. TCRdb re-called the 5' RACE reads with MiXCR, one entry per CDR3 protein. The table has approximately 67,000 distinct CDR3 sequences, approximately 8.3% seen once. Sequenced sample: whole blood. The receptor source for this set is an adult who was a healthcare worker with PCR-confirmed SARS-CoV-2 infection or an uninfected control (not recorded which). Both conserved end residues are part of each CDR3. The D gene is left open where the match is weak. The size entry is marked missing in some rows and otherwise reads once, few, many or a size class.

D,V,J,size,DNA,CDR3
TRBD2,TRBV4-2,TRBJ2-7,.,TGTGCCAGCAGCCAAGAGGCCAGCGGGAAGTACGAGCAGTACTTC,CASSQEASGKYEQYF
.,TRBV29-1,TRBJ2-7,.,TGCAGCGTCCATGTGGGGGGAGAGCAGTACTTC,CSVHVGGEQYF
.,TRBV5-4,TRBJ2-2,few,TGTGCCAGCAGCTTATTCACCCCTGGGGAGCTGTTTTTT,CASSLFTPGELFF
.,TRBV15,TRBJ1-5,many,TGTGCCACCAGCGGGACATGGGGTCAGCCCCAGCATTTT,CATSGTWGQPQHF
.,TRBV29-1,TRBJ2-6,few,TGCAGCGTCCCTATTGCTGGGGCCAACGTCCTGACTTTC,CSVPIAGANVLTF
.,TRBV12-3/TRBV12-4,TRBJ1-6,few,TGTGCCAGCAGTTTGGGAGGTTACAATAATTCACCCCTCCACTTT,CASSLGGYNNSPLHF
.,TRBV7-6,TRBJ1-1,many,TGTGCCAGCAGTCAACGACAGAGCCTAACTGAAGCTTTCTTT,CASSQRQSLTEAFF
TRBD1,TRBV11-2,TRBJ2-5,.,TGTGCCAGCAGCTTAGGGGGACAGGGTGAGACCCAGTACTTC,CASSLGGQGETQYF
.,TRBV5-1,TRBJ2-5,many,TGCGCCAGCAGCTCGGGGGCGCCTGGGGAGACCCAGTACTTC,CASSSGAPGETQYF
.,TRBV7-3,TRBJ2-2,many,TGTGCCAGCAGCTTAAAAGGGACAAGCGCCGGGGAGCTGTTTTTT,CASSLKGTSAGELFF
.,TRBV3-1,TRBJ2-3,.,TGTGCCAGCAGCCAAGATCTGCACAGCACAGATACGCAGTATTTT,CASSQDLHSTDTQYF
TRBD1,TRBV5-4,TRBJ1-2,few,TGTGCCAGCAGCTGGGGACAGGCTAACTATGGCTACACCTTC,CASSWGQANYGYTF
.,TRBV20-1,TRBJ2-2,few,TGCAGTGTCAGGAACACCGGGGAGCTGTTTTTT,CSVRNTGELFF
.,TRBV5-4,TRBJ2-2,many,TGTGCCAGCAGCCAGACTACCGGGGAGCTGTTTTTT,CASSQTTGELFF
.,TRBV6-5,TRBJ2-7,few,TGTGCCAGCAGTCCCTACGCCCCCTACGAGCAGTACTTC,CASSPYAPYEQYF
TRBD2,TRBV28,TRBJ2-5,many,TGTGCCAGCGGGGGAGCGGGAGGGCCCGGAACCCAGTACTTC,CASGGAGGPGTQYF
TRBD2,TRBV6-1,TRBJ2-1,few,TGTGCCAGCAGACTGGCCGGGACTAGCGGGAGTAATGAGCAGTTCTTC,CASRLAGTSGSNEQFF
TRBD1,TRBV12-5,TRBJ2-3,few,TGTGCTAGTGATCCTCGGGGACAGGGTACAGATACGCAGTATTTT,CASDPRGQGTDTQYF
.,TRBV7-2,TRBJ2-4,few,TGTGCCAGCAGCCAAACCGGGGCCCAACGGAACATTCAGTACTTC,CASSQTGAQRNIQYF
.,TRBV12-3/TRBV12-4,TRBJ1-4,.,TGTGCCGGCCTACCCCTCCGGGGGGAAAAACTGTTTTTT,CAGLPLRGEKLFF
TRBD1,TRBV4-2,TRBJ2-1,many,TGTGCCAGCAGCCGCCGGGACAGGCAAAACAATGAGCAGTTCTTC,CASSRRDRQNNEQFF
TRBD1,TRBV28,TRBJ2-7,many,TGTGCCAGCCTGCCGCCCCAGGGGGCTGGAGAGCAGTACTTC,CASLPPQGAGEQYF
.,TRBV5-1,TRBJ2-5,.,TGCGCCAGCAGCTTGGCGGCTAGCGCAAATCAAGAGACCCAGTACTTC,CASSLAASANQETQYF
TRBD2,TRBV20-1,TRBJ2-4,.,TGCAGTGCTACCGGACTAGCGGGAGGGCCGAACATTCAGTACTTC,CSATGLAGGPNIQYF
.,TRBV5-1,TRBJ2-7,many,TGCGCCAGCAGCTTGGCCCCGGACAGCTCCTACGAGCAGTACTTC,CASSLAPDSSYEQYF
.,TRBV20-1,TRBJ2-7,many,TGCAGTGCTAGAGGGGGGGTCGACGAGCAGTACTTC,CSARGGVDEQYF
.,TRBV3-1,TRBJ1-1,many,TGTGCCAGCAGCCCCTTCCCGGAAGCTGAAGCTTTCTTT,CASSPFPEAEAFF
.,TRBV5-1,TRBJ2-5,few,TGCGCCAGCAGCTTGGAGTCCGCCGCGGGGACCCAGTACTTC,CASSLESAAGTQYF
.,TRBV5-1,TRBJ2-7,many,TGCGCCAGCAGCGGTGACTCCTACTCCTACGAGCAGTACTTC,CASSGDSYSYEQYF
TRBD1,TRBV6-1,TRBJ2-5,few,TGTGCCAGCCGCGACAGGGCGTGGGAGACCCAGTACTTC,CASRDRAWETQYF
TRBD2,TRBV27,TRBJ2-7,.,TGTGCCAGCAGGGTGACTAGCGGGACGACCTACGAGCAGTACTTC,CASRVTSGTTYEQYF
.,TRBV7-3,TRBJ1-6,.,TGTGCCAGCAGCTTCAACAGAGACAATTCACCCCTCCACTTT,CASSFNRDNSPLHF
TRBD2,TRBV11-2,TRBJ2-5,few,TGTGCCAGCAGCCGCAACACCCCTAGCGGGAGTGGGGAGACCCAGTACTTC,CASSRNTPSGSGETQYF